These T cell receptor beta chains were read from a single sample in a study of molecular identifiers for immune sequencing clone quantification. TCRdb independently ran MiXCR on the PCR reads; one entry per CDR3 protein. This sample has roughly 65,000 distinct CDR3 sequences, with around a sixth found just once. Specimen: naive CD8+ T cells from blood, with Jurkat cell RNA spiked in. Source of these receptors: a human donor in good health. Some libraries in this study had Jurkat cell RNA spiked in. Each CDR3 is given with its conserved first and last residue. The D gene is left open where the match is weak. Size is omitted from some rows. Given values are once, few, many or a class for expanded clones.

d_call	v_call	clone_size	j_call	cdr3_nt	cdr3_aa
NA	TRBV14	many	TRBJ2-2	TGTGCCAGCAGCCAATTTGGAGGGGCCAGGGTGACCGGGGAGCTGTTTTTT	CASSQFGGARVTGELFF
NA	TRBV7-2	many	TRBJ2-1	TGTGCCAGCATCTCCTCCTACAATGAGCAGTTCTTC	CASISSYNEQFF
NA	TRBV12-3/TRBV12-4	many	TRBJ2-3	TGTGCCAGCAGTTTTGGGGGGCCCACAGATACGCAGTATTTT	CASSFGGPTDTQYF
TRBD2	TRBV29-1	many	TRBJ2-2	TGCAGCGTTGAAGGACTGGGACTAGCGGGAGATACCGGGGAGCTGTTTTTT	CSVEGLGLAGDTGELFF
NA	TRBV27	NA	TRBJ2-2	TGTGCCAGCGGGCTCCACACCGGGGAGCTGTTTTTT	CASGLHTGELFF
NA	TRBV7-2	many	TRBJ2-7	TGTGCCAGCAGCTGGGCCGGGGGGCTATCCTACGAGCAGTACTTC	CASSWAGGLSYEQYF
TRBD2	TRBV19	few	TRBJ2-1	TGTGCCAGTAGTTGGGCTAGCGGGTTTGGCTACAATGAGCAGTTCTTC	CASSWASGFGYNEQFF
TRBD2	TRBV3-1	many	TRBJ2-3	TGTGCCAGCAGCCAAGCGGGGACTAGCGGGAGAACAGATACGCAGTATTTT	CASSQAGTSGRTDTQYF
NA	TRBV7-2	many	TRBJ2-7	TGTGCCAGCACCGACGGGCTAGTTAGCTACGAGCAGTACTTC	CASTDGLVSYEQYF
NA	TRBV2	many	TRBJ2-7	TGTGCCAGCAGTGACGCGGGCTCCTACGAGCAGTACTTC	CASSDAGSYEQYF
NA	TRBV12-3/TRBV12-4	many	TRBJ1-5	TGTGCCAGCAGTTTAGAGGGGGTTGAAAGCAATCAGCCCCAGCATTTT	CASSLEGVESNQPQHF
TRBD2	TRBV7-9	many	TRBJ2-1	TGTGCCAGCAGCTCCCTCGGACAGGGAGGACTAGCGGAAAGGGATGAGCAGTTCTTC	CASSSLGQGGLAERDEQFF
TRBD1	TRBV2	many	TRBJ1-2	TGTGCCAGCACCGGGACAGTAAACTATGGCTACACCTTC	CASTGTVNYGYTF
NA	TRBV15	many	TRBJ1-1	TGTGCCACCAGCAGGGATACACTGAACACTGAAGCTTTCTTT	CATSRDTLNTEAFF
TRBD1	TRBV20-1	many	TRBJ1-1	TGCAGTGCTAGAGAGACACAGGGGCACACTGAAGCTTTCTTT	CSARETQGHTEAFF
TRBD2	TRBV7-8	many	TRBJ2-3	TGTGCCAGCAGCCCTGCGGGACTAGCGGGTGGCACAGATACGCAGTATTTT	CASSPAGLAGGTDTQYF
NA	TRBV29-1	NA	TRBJ1-2	TGCAGCTTCCGGTTGGGAGGGGGGGAACATGGCTACACCTTC	CSFRLGGGEHGYTF
NA	TRBV10-3	NA	TRBJ1-1	TGTGCCAGTGAGGGGGGAAACACTGAAGCTTTCTTT	CASEGGNTEAFF
NA	TRBV7-9	many	TRBJ2-7	TGTGCCAGCAGCTTAGGAGTCAGGGTCGACGAGCAGTACTTC	CASSLGVRVDEQYF
NA	TRBV19	many	TRBJ2-7	TGTGCCAGTAGTATAGCGGACACCTACGAGCAGTACTTC	CASSIADTYEQYF
TRBD2	TRBV29-1	many	TRBJ2-7	TGCAGCGTGAGGTCGGGGCAGGGAGGGTTTGACCCCTACGAGCAGTACTTC	CSVRSGQGGFDPYEQYF
NA	TRBV5-1	many	TRBJ2-1	TGCGCCAGCAGCTGGCCTCTGGCGGGTCCAGACAATGAGCAGTTCTTC	CASSWPLAGPDNEQFF
TRBD2	TRBV4-1	NA	TRBJ2-7	TGCGCCAGCAGCCAAGATCCGGGACTAGTTGGCGATCAGTACTTC	CASSQDPGLVGDQYF
NA	TRBV4-3	many	TRBJ1-1	TGCGCCAGCAGCCAAGACGGAGGGACTGAAGCTTTCTTT	CASSQDGGTEAFF
NA	TRBV7-2	many	TRBJ2-7	TGTGCCAGCAGCTACCCCCGGGACGTCTCCTTGCCCCACGAGCAGTACTTC	CASSYPRDVSLPHEQYF
NA	TRBV6-2/TRBV6-3	many	TRBJ2-5	NA	CASNPGLSWETQYF
NA	TRBV29-1	many	TRBJ2-2	TGCAGCGTGTTGGGCGGTACCGGGGAGCTGTTTTTT	CSVLGGTGELFF
NA	TRBV7-9	many	TRBJ2-7	TGTGCCAGCAGCCCAAGCCAGGGTTTGGGTGAGCAGTACTTC	CASSPSQGLGEQYF
NA	TRBV4-1	many	TRBJ2-7	TGCGCCAGCAGCCAAGCGGAAGCCTACGAGCAGTACTTC	CASSQAEAYEQYF
NA	TRBV28	NA	TRBJ2-1	TGTGCCAGCAGTTTTGACAGGGAGGTTTACAATGAGCAGTTCTTC	CASSFDREVYNEQFF
NA	TRBV6-2/TRBV6-3	NA	TRBJ2-1	TGTGCCAGCAGTTACGCGCCTTGGGGGGAGCAGTCCTTC	CASSYAPWGEQSF
NA	TRBV29-1	many	TRBJ2-2	TGCAGCGCCCTAGGCACTGGCGGAGGCGGGGAGCTGTTTTTT	CSALGTGGGGELFF
NA	TRBV19	medium-sized	TRBJ1-5	TGTGCCACCAATGATCCGGGGACACTCGCTTATAGCAATCAGCCCCAGCATTTT	CATNDPGTLAYSNQPQHF
NA	TRBV5-4	many	TRBJ1-1	TGTGCCAGCAGTTTGGGGACAACAGCGTCCATGAACACTGAAGCTTTCTTT	CASSLGTTASMNTEAFF
NA	TRBV4-2	NA	TRBJ2-3	TGTGCCAGCAGCCAAGGGGGGTGGGGGGATACGCAGTATTTT	CASSQGGWGDTQYF
TRBD2	TRBV20-1	many	TRBJ2-1	TGCAGTGCTAGAGATATAGCGGGAGGATACTATGAGCAGTTCTTC	CSARDIAGGYYEQFF
NA	TRBV4-3	many	TRBJ2-1	TGCGCCAGCAGCCAAGGTAGGGACTACAATGAGCAGTTCTTC	CASSQGRDYNEQFF
TRBD1	TRBV5-4	few	TRBJ2-7	TGTGCCAGCAGCTTGGGCAGGGGGAACGAGCAGTACTTC	CASSLGRGNEQYF
NA	TRBV18	many	TRBJ2-7	TGTGCCAGCTCGAACCTACAAGGGTGGGTCTACGAGCAGTACTTC	CASSNLQGWVYEQYF
NA	TRBV4-1	few	TRBJ1-2	TGCGCCAGCAGCCAAGAACAGGTAGCTAACTATGGCTACACCTTC	CASSQEQVANYGYTF
TRBD2	TRBV27	NA	TRBJ2-1	TGTGCCAGCAGTTTACCCAGACAGGGTACACCGGGACTAGCGGGCAGGAATGAGCAGTTCTTC	CASSLPRQGTPGLAGRNEQFF
NA	TRBV9	many	TRBJ2-7	TGTGCCAGCAGCCCCGAGGGTTTCCCCACCTACGAGCAGTACTTC	CASSPEGFPTYEQYF
NA	TRBV9	NA	TRBJ2-2	TGTGCCAGCAGCTCCGCCTACAACACCGGGGAGCTGTTTTTT	CASSSAYNTGELFF
NA	TRBV4-1	many	TRBJ1-5	TGCGCCAGCAGCCAAGGCTCACCGTACGACGAACAGGGCTACAATCAGCCCCAGCATTTT	CASSQGSPYDEQGYNQPQHF
NA	TRBV27	NA	TRBJ1-6	TGTGCCAGCACCAAACAGGGCTCCTATAATTCACCCCTCCACTTT	CASTKQGSYNSPLHF
TRBD1	TRBV28	many	TRBJ1-3	TGTGCCAGCAGTACAGGGGGGTCTGGAAACACCATATATTTT	CASSTGGSGNTIYF
TRBD2	TRBV7-9	many	TRBJ2-1	TGTGCCAGCAGCGGGACTACCTACAATGAGCAGTTCTTC	CASSGTTYNEQFF
NA	TRBV6-5	many	TRBJ1-2	TGTGCCAGCAGTTCTCTGGAGGCCTCTAACTATGGCTACACCTTC	CASSSLEASNYGYTF
NA	TRBV6-1	many	TRBJ2-5	TGTGCCAGCAGTGCTCTCAGGGGTGCAGAGACCCAGTACTTC	CASSALRGAETQYF
TRBD1	TRBV9	many	TRBJ2-5	TGTGCCAGCAGCGAGGGACAGAGTCACAGGAAAACCCAGTACTTC	CASSEGQSHRKTQYF
NA	TRBV7-2	many	TRBJ2-7	TGTGCCAGCACCCATACTAGATTCCCCTACGAGCAGTACTTC	CASTHTRFPYEQYF
TRBD2	TRBV3-1	many	TRBJ2-3	TGTGCCAGCAGCCAAGGGGAAGCGGGAAATACGCAGTATTTT	CASSQGEAGNTQYF
TRBD1	TRBV5-3	NA	TRBJ2-7	TGTGCCAGCAGCTCGACAGGGGGCTTCTACGAGCAGTACTTC	CASSSTGGFYEQYF
TRBD2	TRBV4-3	many	TRBJ2-1	TGCGCCAGCAGTGACGCGGGAGTCGGCTACAATGAGCAGTTCTTC	CASSDAGVGYNEQFF
TRBD2	TRBV7-9	many	TRBJ2-7	TGTGCCAGCAGCTCACCGATCAATCTAAAGACTAGCGGGAGAAGTTACGAGCAGTACTTC	CASSSPINLKTSGRSYEQYF